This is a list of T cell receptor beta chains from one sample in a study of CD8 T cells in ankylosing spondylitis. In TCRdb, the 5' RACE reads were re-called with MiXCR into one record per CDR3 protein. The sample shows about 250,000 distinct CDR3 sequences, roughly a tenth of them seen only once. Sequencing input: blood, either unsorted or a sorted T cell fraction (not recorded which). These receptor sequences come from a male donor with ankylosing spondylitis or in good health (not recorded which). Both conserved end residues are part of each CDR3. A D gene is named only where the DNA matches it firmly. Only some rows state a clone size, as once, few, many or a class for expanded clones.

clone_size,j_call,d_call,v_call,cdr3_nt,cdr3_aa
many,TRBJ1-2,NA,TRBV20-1,TGCAGTGCGATAACACAGGGATCCTATGGCTACACCTTC,CSAITQGSYGYTF
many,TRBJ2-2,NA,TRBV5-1,TGCGCCAGCAGCCTACAGACAGTAAACACCGGGGAGCTGTTTTTT,CASSLQTVNTGELFF
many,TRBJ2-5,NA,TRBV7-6,TGTGCCAGCAGCCCGACCGGGGCGTTCCAAGAGACCCAGTACTTC,CASSPTGAFQETQYF
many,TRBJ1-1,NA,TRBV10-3,TGTGCCATCAGTGAGTCGGGAACGGGTACTGAAGCTTTCTTT,CAISESGTGTEAFF
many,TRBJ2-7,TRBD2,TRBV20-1,TGCAGTGTTCTCCGTCGCGGGACTAGCTATGGGGAGCAGTACTTC,CSVLRRGTSYGEQYF
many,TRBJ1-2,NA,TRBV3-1,TGTGCCAGCAAGAATACCGGGACGGACTATGGCTACACCTTC,CASKNTGTDYGYTF
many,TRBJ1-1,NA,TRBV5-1,TGCGCCAGCACTTCCCGACCCGGGGGCACTGAAGCTTTCTTT,CASTSRPGGTEAFF
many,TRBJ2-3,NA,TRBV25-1,TGTGCCAGCTCTGGAGATACGCAGTATTTT,CASSGDTQYF
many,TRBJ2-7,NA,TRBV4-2,TGTGCCAGCAGCCAAGGCCTAGCCGATTACGAGCAGTACTTC,CASSQGLADYEQYF
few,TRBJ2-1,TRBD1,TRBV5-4,TGTGCCAGCAGCCCGGAACTGACAGGGCTCTACAATGAGGAGCAGTTCTTC,CASSPELTGLYNEEQFF
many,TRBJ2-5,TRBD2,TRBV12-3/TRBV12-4,TGTGCCAGCAGTTTGGGACTAGCGGGAGTTGAGACCCAGTACTTC,CASSLGLAGVETQYF
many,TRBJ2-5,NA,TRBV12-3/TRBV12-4,TGTGCCAGCACCTCGGGCCTGCAAGAGACCCAGTACTTC,CASTSGLQETQYF
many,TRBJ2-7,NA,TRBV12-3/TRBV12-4,TGTGCCAGCAGGCACGGGAGCCTCAAGGACGAGCAGTACTTC,CASRHGSLKDEQYF
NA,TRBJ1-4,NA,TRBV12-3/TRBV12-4,TGTGCCAGCAGTCGGAAATCAACTAATGAAAAACTGTTTTTT,CASSRKSTNEKLFF
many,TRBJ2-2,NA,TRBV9,TGTGCCAGCAGCGTACGTGGTTGGTCGAACACCGGGGAGCTGTTTTTT,CASSVRGWSNTGELFF
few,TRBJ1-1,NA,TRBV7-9,TGTGCCAGCAGCCCCTTGGACGGGAAGGGTGAAGCTTTCTTT,CASSPLDGKGEAFF
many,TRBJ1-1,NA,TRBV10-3,TGTGCCATCAGTGAGGCAGGGCTCACTGAAGCTTTCTTT,CAISEAGLTEAFF
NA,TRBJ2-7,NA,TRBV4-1,TGCGCCAGCAGCCAGCCCGACAGGTCCTACGAGCAGTACTTC,CASSQPDRSYEQYF
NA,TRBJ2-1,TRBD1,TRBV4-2,TGTGCCAGCAGCCGGGAATTTAGACAGGGAATCTCCTACAATGAGCAGTTCTTC,CASSREFRQGISYNEQFF
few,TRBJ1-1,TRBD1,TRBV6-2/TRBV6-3,TGTGCCAGCAGTTACCCCAACAGGGGACTGAACACTGAAGCTTTCTTT,CASSYPNRGLNTEAFF
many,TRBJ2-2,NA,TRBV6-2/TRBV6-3,TGTGCCAGCAGTGACGGGGAGCTGTTTTTT,CASSDGELFF
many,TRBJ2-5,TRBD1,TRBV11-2,TGTGCCAGCAGCTTACCAACAGGGGGTACGGAGACCCAGTACTTC,CASSLPTGGTETQYF
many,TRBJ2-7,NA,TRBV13,TGTGCCAGCAGCTTATTGGGCCGGGGTCCGGTCGGGGAGCAGTACTTC,CASSLLGRGPVGEQYF
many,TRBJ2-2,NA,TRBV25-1,TGTGCCAGTAGGGGGGGTCCCGGGGAGCTGTTTTTT,CASRGGPGELFF
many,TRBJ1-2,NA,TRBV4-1,TGCGCCAGCAGCGAGTTGGTAGGGTACGACTACACCTTC,CASSELVGYDYTF
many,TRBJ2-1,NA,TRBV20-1,TGCAGTGCTACCCCCGACTTGTACAATGAGCAGTTCTTC,CSATPDLYNEQFF
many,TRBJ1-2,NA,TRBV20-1,TGCAGTGCCCCCAACGGGGCAGCGAAACTCTATGGCTACACCTTC,CSAPNGAAKLYGYTF
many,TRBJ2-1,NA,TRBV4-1,TGCGCCAGCAGCCAAGATAGGAGCGTTGAGAAAAGGTCCTACAATGAGCAGTTCTTC,CASSQDRSVEKRSYNEQFF
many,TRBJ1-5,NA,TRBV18,TGTGCCAGCTCACCTACGGGGGGCCAAGGCAATCAGCCCCAGCATTTT,CASSPTGGQGNQPQHF
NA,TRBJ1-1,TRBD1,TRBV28,TGTGCCAGCAGGCCGGAGACAGGGGGGTTAAACACTGAAGCTTTCTTT,CASRPETGGLNTEAFF
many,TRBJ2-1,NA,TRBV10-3,TGTGCCATCACCGACGGCTACAATGAGCAGTTCTTC,CAITDGYNEQFF
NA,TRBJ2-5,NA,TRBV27,TGTGCCAGCAGTTCCTCAAGCTTAGGGACCCAGTACTTC,CASSSSSLGTQYF
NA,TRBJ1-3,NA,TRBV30,TGTGCCTGGAGTGTACCTGGGGAAAGTGGAAACACCATATATTTT,CAWSVPGESGNTIYF
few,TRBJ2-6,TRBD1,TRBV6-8,TGTGCCAGCAGTCATTTTCGGGACAGGTACTCTGGGGCCAACGTCCTGACTTTC,CASSHFRDRYSGANVLTF
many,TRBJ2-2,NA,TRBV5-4,TGTGCCAGCAGCCTCCCTCCAGGGGACACCGGGGAGCTGTTTTTT,CASSLPPGDTGELFF
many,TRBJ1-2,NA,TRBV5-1,TGCGCCAGCAGCCGGGACGCCGCCAACTATGGCTACACCTTC,CASSRDAANYGYTF
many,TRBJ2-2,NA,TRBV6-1,TGTGCCACTTCAGGTATCGGCTACACCGGGGAGCTGTTTTTT,CATSGIGYTGELFF
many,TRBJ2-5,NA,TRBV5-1,TGCGCCAGCAGCCGAAATGTTGGGGAAGAGACCCAGTACTTC,CASSRNVGEETQYF
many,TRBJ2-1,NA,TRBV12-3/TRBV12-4,TGTGCCAGCAGTACTCTCATTTTTGGCATGGGTTACAATGAGCAGTTCTTC,CASSTLIFGMGYNEQFF
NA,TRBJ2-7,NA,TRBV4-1,TGCGCCAGCAGCCAAGAGTCTAGCGATTTGGTGCAGTACTTC,CASSQESSDLVQYF
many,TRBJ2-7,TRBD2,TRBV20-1,TGCAGTGCTAGAGATTCCCAGCGGGGGTTCTCCTACGAGCAGTACTTC,CSARDSQRGFSYEQYF
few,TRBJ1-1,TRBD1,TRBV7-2,TGTGCCAGCAGCTTAGCGCTGGGGACAGGGATCGTCACTGAAGCTTTCTTT,CASSLALGTGIVTEAFF
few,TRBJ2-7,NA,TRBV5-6,TGTGCCAGCAGCGCCATTGGACAGCTTTACGAGCAGTACTTC,CASSAIGQLYEQYF